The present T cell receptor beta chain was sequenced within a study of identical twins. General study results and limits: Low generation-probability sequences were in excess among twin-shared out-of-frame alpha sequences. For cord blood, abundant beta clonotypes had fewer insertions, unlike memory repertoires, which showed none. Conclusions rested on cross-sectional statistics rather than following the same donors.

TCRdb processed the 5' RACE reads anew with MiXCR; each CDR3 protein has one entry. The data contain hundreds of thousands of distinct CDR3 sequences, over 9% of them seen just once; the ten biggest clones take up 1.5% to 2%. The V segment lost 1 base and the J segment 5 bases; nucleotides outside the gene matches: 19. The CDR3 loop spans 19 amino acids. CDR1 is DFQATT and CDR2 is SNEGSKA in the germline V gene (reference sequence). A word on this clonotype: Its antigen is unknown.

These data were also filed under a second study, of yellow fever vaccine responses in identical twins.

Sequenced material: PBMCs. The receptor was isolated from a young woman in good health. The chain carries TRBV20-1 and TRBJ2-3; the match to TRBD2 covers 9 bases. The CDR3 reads CSARGAGSGRPLMRDTQYF. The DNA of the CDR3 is TGCAGTGCTAGAGGGGCAGGGAGCGGGAGGCCCTTAATGCGAGATACGCAGTATTTT.